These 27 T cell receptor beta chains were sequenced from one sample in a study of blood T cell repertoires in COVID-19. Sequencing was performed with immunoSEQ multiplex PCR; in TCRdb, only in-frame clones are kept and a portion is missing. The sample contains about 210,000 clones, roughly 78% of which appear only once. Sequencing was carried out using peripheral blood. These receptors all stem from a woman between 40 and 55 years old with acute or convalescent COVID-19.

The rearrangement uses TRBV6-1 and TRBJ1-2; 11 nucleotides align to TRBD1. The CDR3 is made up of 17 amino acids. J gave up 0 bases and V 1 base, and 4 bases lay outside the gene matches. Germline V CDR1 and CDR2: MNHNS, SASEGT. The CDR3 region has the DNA TGTGCCAGCAGTGAAGGGGACAGGGGGAGACCTAACTATGGCTACACCTTC. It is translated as CASSEGDRGRPNYGYTF.

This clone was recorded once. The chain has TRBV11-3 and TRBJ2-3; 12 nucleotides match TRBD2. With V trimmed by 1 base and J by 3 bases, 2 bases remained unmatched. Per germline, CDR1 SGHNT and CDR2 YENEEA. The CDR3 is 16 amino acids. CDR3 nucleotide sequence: TGTGCCAGCAGCTTAGGACTAGCGGGAGCGACAGATACGCAGTATTTT. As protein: CASSLGLAGATDTQYF.

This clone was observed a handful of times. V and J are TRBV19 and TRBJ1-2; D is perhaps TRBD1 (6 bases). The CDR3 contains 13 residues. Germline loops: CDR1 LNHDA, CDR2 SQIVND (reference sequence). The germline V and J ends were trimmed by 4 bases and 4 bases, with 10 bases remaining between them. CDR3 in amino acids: CASSTTGLYGYTF. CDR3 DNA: TGTGCCAGTAGTACTACAGGGCTCTATGGCTACACCTTC.

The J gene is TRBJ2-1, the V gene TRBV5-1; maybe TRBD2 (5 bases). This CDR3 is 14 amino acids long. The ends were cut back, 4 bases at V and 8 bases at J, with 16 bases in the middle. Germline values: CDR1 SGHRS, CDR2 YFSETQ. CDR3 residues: CASSGTPSSYEQFF. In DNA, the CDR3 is TGCGCCAGCAGCGGAACTCCTAGCAGCTATGAGCAGTTCTTC.

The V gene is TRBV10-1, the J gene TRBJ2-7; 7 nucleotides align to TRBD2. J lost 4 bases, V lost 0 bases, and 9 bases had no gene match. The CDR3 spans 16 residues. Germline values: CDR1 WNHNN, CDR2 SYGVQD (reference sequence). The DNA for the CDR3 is TGCGCCAGCAGTGAGTCTCCGGCGGGAGAGGGGTACGAGCAGTACTTC. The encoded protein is CASSESPAGEGYEQYF.

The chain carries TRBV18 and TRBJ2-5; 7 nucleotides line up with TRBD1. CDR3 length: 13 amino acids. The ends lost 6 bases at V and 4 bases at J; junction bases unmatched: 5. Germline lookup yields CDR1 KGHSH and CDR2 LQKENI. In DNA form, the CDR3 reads TGTGCCAGCTCCCCCGCAGGGGGAGAGACCCAGTACTTC. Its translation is CASSPAGGETQYF.

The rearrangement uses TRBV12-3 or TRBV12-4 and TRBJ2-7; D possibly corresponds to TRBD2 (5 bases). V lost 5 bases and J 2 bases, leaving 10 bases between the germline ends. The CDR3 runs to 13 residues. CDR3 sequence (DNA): TGTGCCAGCAGTCCCCGGGGAGCCTACGAGCAGTACTTC. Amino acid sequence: CASSPRGAYEQYF.

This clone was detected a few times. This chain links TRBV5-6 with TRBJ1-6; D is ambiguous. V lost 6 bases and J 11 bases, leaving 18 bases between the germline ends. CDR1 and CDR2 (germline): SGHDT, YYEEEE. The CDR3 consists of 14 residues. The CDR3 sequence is CASTGWGRGTPLHF. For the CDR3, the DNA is TGTGCCAGCACCGGGTGGGGTCGAGGGACACCCCTCCACTTT.

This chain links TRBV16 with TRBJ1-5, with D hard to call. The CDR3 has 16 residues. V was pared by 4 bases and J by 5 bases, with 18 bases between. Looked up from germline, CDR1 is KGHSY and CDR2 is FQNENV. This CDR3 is CASSPIPGKTDQPQHF. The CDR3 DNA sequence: TGTGCCAGCAGCCCTATCCCGGGTAAGACGGATCAGCCCCAGCATTTT.

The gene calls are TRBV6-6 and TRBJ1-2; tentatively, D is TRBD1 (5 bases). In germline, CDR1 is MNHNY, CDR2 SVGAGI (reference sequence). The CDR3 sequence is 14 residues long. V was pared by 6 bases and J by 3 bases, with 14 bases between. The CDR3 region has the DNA TGTGCCAGCAGGGGCAGGGCCAGTGACTATGGCTACACCTTC. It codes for CASRGRASDYGYTF.

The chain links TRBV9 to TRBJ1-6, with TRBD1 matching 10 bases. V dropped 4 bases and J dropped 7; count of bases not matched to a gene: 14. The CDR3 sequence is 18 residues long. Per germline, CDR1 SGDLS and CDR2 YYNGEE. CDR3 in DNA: TGTGCCAGCAGCCCCGGGACAGGGGTCCGAAAGGCCAATTCACCCCTCCACTTT. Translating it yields CASSPGTGVRKANSPLHF.

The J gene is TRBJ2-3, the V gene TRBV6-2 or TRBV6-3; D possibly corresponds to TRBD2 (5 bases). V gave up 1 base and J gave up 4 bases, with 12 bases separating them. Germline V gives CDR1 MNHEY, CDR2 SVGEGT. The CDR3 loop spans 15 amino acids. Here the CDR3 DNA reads TGTGCCAGCAGTTACTTGCGGGTATCAGCAGATACGCAGTATTTT. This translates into CASSYLRVSADTQYF.

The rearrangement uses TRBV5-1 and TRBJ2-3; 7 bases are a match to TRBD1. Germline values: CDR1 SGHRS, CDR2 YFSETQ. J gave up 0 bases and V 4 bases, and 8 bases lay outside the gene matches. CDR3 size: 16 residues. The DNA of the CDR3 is TGCGCCAGCAGCCACGGGACAGCCTTTAGCACAGATACGCAGTATTTT. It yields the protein CASSHGTAFSTDTQYF.

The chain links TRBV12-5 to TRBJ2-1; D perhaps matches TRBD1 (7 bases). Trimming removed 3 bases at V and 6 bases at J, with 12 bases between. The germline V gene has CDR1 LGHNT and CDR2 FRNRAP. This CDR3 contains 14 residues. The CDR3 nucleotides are TGTGCTAGTGGTTTTAGACAGGGAGGCAATGAGCAGTTCTTC. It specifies CASGFRQGGNEQFF.

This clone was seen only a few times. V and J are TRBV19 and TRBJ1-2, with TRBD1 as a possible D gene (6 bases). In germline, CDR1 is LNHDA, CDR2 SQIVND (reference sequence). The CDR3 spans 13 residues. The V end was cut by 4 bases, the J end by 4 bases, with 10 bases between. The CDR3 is CASSTDRSYGYTF. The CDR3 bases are TGTGCCAGTAGTACCGACAGGAGCTATGGCTACACCTTC. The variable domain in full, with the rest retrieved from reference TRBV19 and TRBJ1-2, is DGGITQSPKYLFRKEGQNVTLSCEQNLNHDAMYWYRQDPGQGLRLIYYSQIVNDFQKGDIAEGYSVSREKKESFPLTVTSAQKNPTAFYLCASSTDRSYGYTFGSGTRLTVV.

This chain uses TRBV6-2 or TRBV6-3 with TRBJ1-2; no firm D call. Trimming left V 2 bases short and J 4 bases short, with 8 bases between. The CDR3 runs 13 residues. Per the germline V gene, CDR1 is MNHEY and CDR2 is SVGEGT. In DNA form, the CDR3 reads TGTGCCAGCAGTTACACCAACAGCTATGGCTACACCTTC. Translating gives CASSYTNSYGYTF.

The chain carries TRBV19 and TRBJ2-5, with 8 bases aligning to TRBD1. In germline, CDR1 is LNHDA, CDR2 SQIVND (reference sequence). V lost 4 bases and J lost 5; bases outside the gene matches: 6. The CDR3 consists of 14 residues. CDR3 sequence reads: CASSTGGGVETQYF. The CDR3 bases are TGTGCCAGTAGTACAGGGGGCGGAGTGGAGACCCAGTACTTC.

The CDR3 nucleotides read TGTGCCAGCTCACCTTTCCCCTCGGGACAGGGGATGTACGAGCAGTACTTC. Translating it yields CASSPFPSGQGMYEQYF. The rearrangement uses TRBV18 and TRBJ2-7, with 10 bases aligning to TRBD1. There are 17 residues in the CDR3. The V segment lost 3 bases and the J segment 4 bases; nucleotides outside the gene matches: 12. Germline values: CDR1 KGHSH, CDR2 LQKENI.

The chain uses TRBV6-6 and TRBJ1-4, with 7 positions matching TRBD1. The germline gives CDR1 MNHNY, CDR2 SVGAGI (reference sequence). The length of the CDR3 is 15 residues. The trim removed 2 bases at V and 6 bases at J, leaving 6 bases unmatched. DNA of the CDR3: TGTGCCAGCAGTTACAACAGACAGGGTGATGAAAAACTGTTTTTT. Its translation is CASSYNRQGDEKLFF.

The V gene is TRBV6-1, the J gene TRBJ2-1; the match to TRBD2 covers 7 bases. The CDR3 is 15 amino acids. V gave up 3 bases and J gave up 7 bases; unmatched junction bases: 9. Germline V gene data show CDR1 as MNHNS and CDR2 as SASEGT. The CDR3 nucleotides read TGTGCCAGCAGTGAGGGAAGCGGGAATCAGAATGAGCAGTTCTTC. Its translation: CASSEGSGNQNEQFF.

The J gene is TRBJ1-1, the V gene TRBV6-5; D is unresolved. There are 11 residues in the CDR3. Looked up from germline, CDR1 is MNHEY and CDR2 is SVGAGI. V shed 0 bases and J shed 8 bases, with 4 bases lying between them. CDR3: CASSYSQEAFF. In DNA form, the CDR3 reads TGTGCCAGCAGTTACTCGCAGGAAGCTTTCTTT.

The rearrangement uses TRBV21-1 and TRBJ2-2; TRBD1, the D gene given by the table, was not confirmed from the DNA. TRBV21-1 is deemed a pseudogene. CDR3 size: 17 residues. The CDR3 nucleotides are TGTGCCAGCAGCAATTTCGGTCAGGAACCGAACACCGGGGAGCTGTTTTTT. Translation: CASSNFGQEPNTGELFF.

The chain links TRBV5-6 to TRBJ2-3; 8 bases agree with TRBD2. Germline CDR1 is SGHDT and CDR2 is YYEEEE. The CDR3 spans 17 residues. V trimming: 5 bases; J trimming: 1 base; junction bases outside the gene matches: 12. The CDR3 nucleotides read TGTGCCAGCAGTTACTCCTTGGGAGCGGGGGGCACAGATACGCAGTATTTT. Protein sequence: CASSYSLGAGGTDTQYF.

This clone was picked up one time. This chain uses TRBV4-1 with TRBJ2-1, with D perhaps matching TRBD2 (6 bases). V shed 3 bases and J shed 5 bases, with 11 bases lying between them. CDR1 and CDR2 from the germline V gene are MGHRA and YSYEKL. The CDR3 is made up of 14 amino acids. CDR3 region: CASSHPGGNNEQFF. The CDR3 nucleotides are TGCGCCAGCAGCCACCCCGGGGGAAACAATGAGCAGTTCTTC.

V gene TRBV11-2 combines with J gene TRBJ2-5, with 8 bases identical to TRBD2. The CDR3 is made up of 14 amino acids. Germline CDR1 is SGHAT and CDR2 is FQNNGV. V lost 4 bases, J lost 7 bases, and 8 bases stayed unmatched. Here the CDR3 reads CASSSPRGGVTQYF. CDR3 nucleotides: TGTGCCAGCAGCTCTCCTCGGGGGGGGGTGACCCAGTACTTC.

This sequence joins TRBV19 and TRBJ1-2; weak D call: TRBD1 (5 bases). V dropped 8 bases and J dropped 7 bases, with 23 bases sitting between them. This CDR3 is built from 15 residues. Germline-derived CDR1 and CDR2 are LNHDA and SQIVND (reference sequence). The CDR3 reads CASGNATARNPGYTF. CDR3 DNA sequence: TGTGCCAGTGGAAATGCGACAGCAAGGAATCCTGGCTACACCTTC.

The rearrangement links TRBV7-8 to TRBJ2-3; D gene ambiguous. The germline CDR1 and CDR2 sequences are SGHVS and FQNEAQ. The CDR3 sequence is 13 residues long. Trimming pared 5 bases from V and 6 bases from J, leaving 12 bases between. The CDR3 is CASSPRQRDTQYF. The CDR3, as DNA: TGTGCCAGCAGCCCCCGCCAACGGGATACGCAGTATTTT.